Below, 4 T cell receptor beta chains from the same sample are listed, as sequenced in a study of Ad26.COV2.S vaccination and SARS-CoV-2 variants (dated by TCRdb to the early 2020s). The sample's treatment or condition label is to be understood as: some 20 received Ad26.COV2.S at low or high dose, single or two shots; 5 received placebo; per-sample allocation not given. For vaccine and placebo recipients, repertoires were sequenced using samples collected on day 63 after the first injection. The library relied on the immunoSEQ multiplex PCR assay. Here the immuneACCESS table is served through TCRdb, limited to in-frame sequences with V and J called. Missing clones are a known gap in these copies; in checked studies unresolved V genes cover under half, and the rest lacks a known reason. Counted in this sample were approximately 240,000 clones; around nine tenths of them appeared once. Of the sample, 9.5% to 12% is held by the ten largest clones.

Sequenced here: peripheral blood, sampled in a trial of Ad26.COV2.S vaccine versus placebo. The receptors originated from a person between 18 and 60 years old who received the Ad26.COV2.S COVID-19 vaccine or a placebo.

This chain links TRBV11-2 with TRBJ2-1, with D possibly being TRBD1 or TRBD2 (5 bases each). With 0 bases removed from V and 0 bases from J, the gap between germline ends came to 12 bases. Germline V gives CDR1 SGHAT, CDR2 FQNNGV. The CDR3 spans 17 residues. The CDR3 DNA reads TGTGCCAGCAGCTTAGAGGGGGTCCTCACCTCCTACAATGAGCAGTTCTTC. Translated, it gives CASSLEGVLTSYNEQFF.

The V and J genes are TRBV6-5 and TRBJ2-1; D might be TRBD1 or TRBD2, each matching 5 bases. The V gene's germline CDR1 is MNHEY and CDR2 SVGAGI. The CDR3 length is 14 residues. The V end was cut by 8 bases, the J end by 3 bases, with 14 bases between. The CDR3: CASGKGPVYNEQFF. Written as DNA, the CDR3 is TGTGCCAGCGGAAAGGGACCAGTCTACAATGAGCAGTTCTTC.

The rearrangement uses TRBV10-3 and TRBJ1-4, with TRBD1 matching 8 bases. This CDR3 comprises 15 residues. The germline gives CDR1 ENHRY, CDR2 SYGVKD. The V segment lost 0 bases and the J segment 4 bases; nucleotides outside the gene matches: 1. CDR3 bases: TGTGCCATCAGTGAGTCGGACAGGGATAATGAAAAACTGTTTTTT. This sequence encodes CAISESDRDNEKLFF.

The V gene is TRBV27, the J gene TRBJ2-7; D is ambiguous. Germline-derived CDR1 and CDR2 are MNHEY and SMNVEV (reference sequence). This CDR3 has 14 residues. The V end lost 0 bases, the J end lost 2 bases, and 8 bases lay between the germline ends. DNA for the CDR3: TGTGCCAGCAGTTTATCGATCCAGCCCTACGAGCAGTACTTC. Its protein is CASSLSIQPYEQYF.